The present TCR beta chain was sequenced within a study of memory CD4+ T cells and cytomegalovirus serostatus. The overall study: This sample comes from healthy Belgian adults, fewer than ten CMV seropositive, roughly 22 seronegative. General study findings and limits: Median bootstrapped AUC for CMV status was just under 0.97 originally, about 0.9 US-trained.

CDR3 length: 17 amino acids. Germline CDR1 and CDR2: SGHNT and YENEEA. V dropped 5 bases and J dropped 5 bases, with 21 bases sitting between them. Repertoires were generated with immunoSEQ multiplex PCR, while TCRdb's copy carries only in-frame clones and drops some. The table shows 40,000 to 55,000 clones, with about 80% occurring only once. Regarding this clone: Its target is not known.

The sort gate was single viable CD3+CD4+CD8-CD45RO+ cells for memory CD4+ T cells. The sequencing sample was made of memory CD4+ T cells from blood. The chain recombines TRBV11-3 with TRBJ1-4; TRBD1 is a possible D gene (5 bases). This clonotype originated in an adult in good health and CMV-seropositive. The CDR3 reads CASSPSEECGTNEKLFF. The CDR3, as DNA: TGTGCCAGCAGCCCCTCGGAGGAATGTGGGACGAATGAAAAACTGTTTTTT.